A selection of T cell receptor beta chains follows, all from one sample in a study of blood T cell repertoires in COVID-19. Libraries were prepared by immunoSEQ multiplex PCR; TCRdb keeps only in-frame clonotypes and omits some of them. This sample carries about 110,000 clones, around 80% of them seen once, and the ten largest clones take 7% to 9%. The sample consisted of peripheral blood. The receptors were sampled from an elderly woman with active or convalescent COVID-19. Each CDR3 is given with its conserved first and last residue. A D gene is named only where the DNA matches it firmly. The size field is filled for only some rows; it gives once, few, many or a size class.

abundance	v_gene	d_gene	j_gene	CDR3nt	CDR3aa
few	TRBV9	TRBD1	TRBJ1-2	TGTGCCAGCAGCGTAGACAGGGGGCGTAACTATGGCTACACCTTC	CASSVDRGRNYGYTF
once	TRBV9	TRBD2	TRBJ2-7	TGTGCCAGCAGCGTAAGGCCCATGGGGACTAGCGGGGGCTACGAGCAGTACTTC	CASSVRPMGTSGGYEQYF
once	TRBV6-5	TRBD2	TRBJ2-5	TGTGCCAGCAGTTACGGAGGGGCTAGCGGGAGGGCCCCCCAGTACTTC	CASSYGGASGRAPQYF
.	TRBV5-1	TRBD1	TRBJ1-2	TGCGCCAGCAGCTTGGGGGACAGGGGTTATGGCTACACCTTC	CASSLGDRGYGYTF
.	TRBV30	TRBD1	TRBJ1-5	TGTGCCTGCGGACAGGATAGCAATCAGCCCCAGCATTTT	CACGQDSNQPQHF
.	TRBV20-1	.	TRBJ2-3	TGCAGGGCCACAAACACAGATACGCAGTATTTT	CRATNTDTQYF
.	TRBV15	.	TRBJ2-6	TGTGCCACCCGGGGCTCTGGGGCCAACGTCCTGACTTTC	CATRGSGANVLTF
.	TRBV10-1	.	TRBJ2-7	TGCGCCAACACAGAGACGGGAGACCTCTCCTACGAGCAGTACTTC	CANTETGDLSYEQYF
.	TRBV9	TRBD2	TRBJ2-3	TGTGCCAGCAGCGTAAGTAGCGGGAGGTCTAATACGCAGTATTTT	CASSVSSGRSNTQYF
.	TRBV4-1	.	TRBJ1-6	TGCGCCAGCAGCCAAGGGACTGTGGGTAATTCACCCCTCCACTTT	CASSQGTVGNSPLHF
.	TRBV28	TRBD1	TRBJ1-3	TGTGCCAGCAAAACTCCGGACAGGCTCGGAAACACCATATATTTT	CASKTPDRLGNTIYF
.	TRBV4-1	TRBD2	TRBJ2-1	TGCGCCAGCAGCCAGGCACTAGCGGGAACGAATGAGCAGTTCTTC	CASSQALAGTNEQFF
.	TRBV6-2/TRBV6-3	.	TRBJ1-2	TGTGCCAGCAGTTACACTCACTTCTCGGACAGCTATGGCTACACCTTC	CASSYTHFSDSYGYTF
.	TRBV3-1/TRBV3-2	.	TRBJ2-7	TGTGCCAGCAGCTGGAGCGGGCAAAGCTCCTACGAGCAGTACTTC	CASSWSGQSSYEQYF
.	TRBV5-6	.	TRBJ2-5	TGTGCCAGCAGCATAACTAGTGCAGAGACCCAGTACTTC	CASSITSAETQYF
.	TRBV21-1	.	TRBJ2-1	TGTGCCAGCAGCGAAAGGGCGGGACTAGGCGCTGAGCAGTTCTTC	CASSERAGLGAEQFF
.	TRBV7-9	TRBD2	TRBJ2-3	TGTGCCAGCAGCTTACGGACTAGCGGGCCCTCAGATACGCAGTATTTT	CASSLRTSGPSDTQYF
.	TRBV5-5	TRBD1	TRBJ2-4	TGTGCCAGCAGCTGGGGACAGGGGGGGAACATTCAGTACTTC	CASSWGQGGNIQYF
.	TRBV2	.	TRBJ2-5	TGTGCCAGCATAAGGGGGGGGCAAGAGACCCAGTACTTC	CASIRGGQETQYF
.	TRBV27	TRBD2	TRBJ2-1	TGTGCCAGCAGCCAATCAGGGCTAGCGGGAGTAAATGAGCAGTTCTTC	CASSQSGLAGVNEQFF
.	TRBV6-6	.	TRBJ1-3	TGTGCCAGCAGTTACTTCGTCTCTGGAAACACCATATATTTT	CASSYFVSGNTIYF
.	TRBV2	.	TRBJ2-3	TGTGCCACCTCCGCAGGGATCTCGACAGATACGCAGTATTTT	CATSAGISTDTQYF
.	TRBV20-1	.	TRBJ2-1	TGCAGTGCTAGTCTGCGGATAAAACACGATGAGCAGTTCTTC	CSASLRIKHDEQFF
few	TRBV3-1/TRBV3-2	.	TRBJ2-3	TGTGCCAGCAGCCCCTCCGGGAGCCGCACAGATACGCAGTATTTT	CASSPSGSRTDTQYF
.	TRBV6-1	TRBD2	TRBJ2-3	TGTGCCAGCAGTGGGGGACTAGCGGGAGAGAGGGGTGGCACAGATACGCAGTATTTT	CASSGGLAGERGGTDTQYF
.	TRBV28	TRBD2	TRBJ2-1	TGTGCCAGCAGTTTATCACAGGGACTAGCGGGGTACAATGAGCAGTTCTTC	CASSLSQGLAGYNEQFF
.	TRBV28	TRBD2	TRBJ2-3	TGTGCCAGCAGTGTCGGGACTAGCGGGTCTAGCACAGATACGCAGTATTTT	CASSVGTSGSSTDTQYF
.	TRBV7-2	.	TRBJ2-3	TGTGCCAGCAGTCAGATCCTCACAGATACGCAGTATTTT	CASSQILTDTQYF
.	TRBV19	.	TRBJ2-3	TGTGCCACCGGCGGGATGGGCACAGATACGCAGTATTTT	CATGGMGTDTQYF
.	TRBV6-5	TRBD1	TRBJ1-5	TGTGCCAGCAGTTACTCCTACACAGGGGGCGGTCAGCCCCAGCATTTT	CASSYSYTGGGQPQHF
few	TRBV5-1	.	TRBJ2-2	TGCGCCACCTCGGGACTTCGGAACACCGGGGAGCTGTTTTTT	CATSGLRNTGELFF
.	TRBV5-1	.	TRBJ2-2	TGCGCCAGCAGCTCCAGGGGCCAAAACACCGGGGAGCTGTTTTTT	CASSSRGQNTGELFF
.	TRBV3-1/TRBV3-2	.	TRBJ2-2	TGTGCCAGCAGCCAAGATGGGAGGAAGGGAGGCACCGGGGAGCTGTTTTTT	CASSQDGRKGGTGELFF
many	TRBV18	.	TRBJ2-2	TGTGCCAGCTCACCACCAGAGGGACTGTACACCGGGGAGCTGTTTTTT	CASSPPEGLYTGELFF
.	TRBV5-1	TRBD1	TRBJ2-7	TGCGCCAGCAGCCCCCAATGGACAGGCGGAAGCTCCTACGAGCAGTACTTC	CASSPQWTGGSSYEQYF
few	TRBV7-7	TRBD2	TRBJ2-2	TGTGCTAGCAGCCTCGGGAGGGCCCAGACCGGGGAGCTGTTTTTT	CASSLGRAQTGELFF
.	TRBV6-4	.	TRBJ2-2	TGTGCCAGCAGTGAACAGTGGGGAGTCGGGGAGCTGTTTTTT	CASSEQWGVGELFF
.	TRBV3-1/TRBV3-2	TRBD2	TRBJ2-6	TGTGCCAGCAGCCAAGAGGGGGGGAGCCGCTCTGGGGCCAACGTCCTGACTTTC	CASSQEGGSRSGANVLTF
.	TRBV7-2	.	TRBJ2-2	TGTGCCAGCAGCTTAGAGGTGGCGGCCACGAACACCGGGGAGCTGTTTTTT	CASSLEVAATNTGELFF
.	TRBV19	.	TRBJ1-1	TGTGCCAGTAGTATAGTAACAGGGAGTCTGAACACTGAAGCTTTCTTT	CASSIVTGSLNTEAFF
.	TRBV5-6	TRBD2	TRBJ2-2	TGTGCCAGCAGCCTGGGACTAGCGGGTGTGGTCGGGGAGCTGTTTTTT	CASSLGLAGVVGELFF
.	TRBV5-1	TRBD2	TRBJ2-1	TGCGCCAGCAGCTGGGGTGGTAGCGGGAGGTACAATGAGCAGTTCTTC	CASSWGGSGRYNEQFF
.	TRBV18	TRBD1	TRBJ2-2	TGTGCCAGCTCACCAAAAGCGACAGGGAGTAGCACCGGGGAGCTGTTTTTT	CASSPKATGSSTGELFF
.	TRBV28	TRBD2	TRBJ2-3	TGTGCCAGCAGTTTAGCTAGCGGGAACACAGATACGCAGTATTTT	CASSLASGNTDTQYF
once	TRBV4-1	.	TRBJ1-2	TGCGCCAGCAGCCAAGATCCGGGTTTGCTGGTGTTCTACACCTTC	CASSQDPGLLVFYTF
once	TRBV6-5	TRBD1	TRBJ2-1	TGTGCCAGCAGTTCTTGGGACAGACAGTACAATGAGCAGTTCTTC	CASSSWDRQYNEQFF
.	TRBV27	TRBD1	TRBJ1-1	TGTGCCAGCAGTTTAGGGACAGGGAGAGATGGAGCTTTCTTT	CASSLGTGRDGAFF
.	TRBV24-1	TRBD2	TRBJ2-1	TGTGCCACCAGTGATCCAACGGGAGGGCCAAATGAGCAGTTCTTC	CATSDPTGGPNEQFF
.	TRBV5-1	.	TRBJ2-4	TGCGCCAGCAGCTTGAAGGGGAAAAACATTCAGTACTTC	CASSLKGKNIQYF
.	TRBV19	.	TRBJ1-4	TGTGCCAGTAGTATTGAGGCAGGGGCAACTAATGAAAAACTGTTTTTT	CASSIEAGATNEKLFF
.	TRBV30	.	TRBJ2-7	TGTGCCTGGAGTGTAGGGGGTTACGAGCAGTACTTC	CAWSVGGYEQYF
.	TRBV18	.	TRBJ1-5	TGTGCCAGCTCGCCCAGACGGGATAGCAATCAGCCCCAGCATTTT	CASSPRRDSNQPQHF
.	TRBV5-1	.	TRBJ1-1	TGCGCCAGCAGCCTAATTGAAACAGGGACCACTGAAGCTTTCTTT	CASSLIETGTTEAFF
.	TRBV14	TRBD2	TRBJ2-3	TGTGCCAGCATGGTGGCGGGAGGGTCAGATACGCAGTATTTT	CASMVAGGSDTQYF
few	TRBV9	.	TRBJ1-5	TGTGCCAGCAGCGTAACCCTTCGAGGCAATCAGCCCCAGCATTTT	CASSVTLRGNQPQHF
.	TRBV2	.	TRBJ1-1	TGTGCCAGCAGTGAACGGGAAATGAACACTGAAGCTTTCTTT	CASSEREMNTEAFF
.	TRBV7-3	TRBD2	TRBJ2-1	TGTGCCAGCAGCTTATTGACTAGCGGGAAGGTCAATGAGCAGTTCTTC	CASSLLTSGKVNEQFF